This T cell receptor beta chain came from a study of blood T cell repertoires in COVID-19. Method: immunoSEQ multiplex PCR; TCRdb's copy keeps in-frame clones and lacks some. In the table there are 80,000 to 95,000 clones, 80% to 90% of which are singletons. This clone has just a few counts. The source of this sequence is a man in his fifties or sixties with active or convalescent COVID-19. Material: peripheral blood.

The CDR3, as DNA: TGTGCCTGGAGTGTAACGGGGGTTGAGCAGTTCTTC. It is translated as CAWSVTGVEQFF. This chain connects TRBV30 to TRBJ2-1; TRBD2 might be the D (6 bases). This CDR3 spans 12 amino acids. Trimming took off 0 bases at V and 9 bases at J, with 9 bases between the two ends. Looked up from germline, CDR1 is GTSNPN and CDR2 is SVGIG (reference sequence).